A single sample gave rise to the 20 T cell receptor beta chains below, sequenced in a study of beta chain features in type 1 diabetes. Reverse transcription of all isolated RNA meant that expressed TCRB transcripts were sequenced. Sequenced by immunoSEQ multiplex PCR; TCRdb stores in-frame clones only, minus some. The sample lists hundreds of thousands of clones; roughly 9.6% were seen once. The sample consisted of naive CD4+ T cells from blood. The receptor set was obtained from a woman between 25 and 40 years old in good health.

This clone appeared a few times. The DNA of the CDR3 is TGTGCCAGCCAAGTCCAGGGTGTATTAAATGAGCAGTTCTTC. Translating it yields CASQVQGVLNEQFF. The chain couples TRBV28 to TRBJ2-1; possible D gene TRBD1, 5 bases. Germline CDR1 MDHEN, CDR2 SYDVKM. The CDR3 contains 14 residues. V was clipped by 8 bases and J by 7 bases, with 18 bases between them.

The chain recombines TRBV19 with TRBJ2-7; 8 bases map to TRBD2. CDR3 length: 15 residues. Germline assignment: CDR1 LNHDA and CDR2 SQIVND (reference sequence). Trimming took 5 bases from V and 0 from J; bases not matched to a gene: 6. The CDR3: CASSRSGSGSYEQYF. CDR3 DNA: TGTGCCAGTAGTCGAAGCGGGAGTGGCTCCTACGAGCAGTACTTC.

The sample holds a few counts of this clone. The J gene is TRBJ1-2, the V gene TRBV28, with TRBD1 identical over 10 bases. This CDR3 contains 14 residues. V was clipped by 6 bases and J by 6 bases; unmatched bases: 7. Germline V CDR1 and CDR2: MDHEN, SYDVKM. The CDR3 region is CASREGQGPHGYTF. The CDR3 DNA follows: TGTGCCAGCAGGGAGGGACAGGGGCCTCATGGCTACACCTTC.

This clone was counted a few times. The junction departs from the called germline gene at one end, perhaps through a read error. This chain uses TRBV7-7 with TRBJ2-5; 9 bases are shared with TRBD1. The CDR3 totals 12 residues. CDR1 and CDR2 from the germline V gene are SSHAT and FNYEAQ (reference sequence). CDR3 residues: CASSGTGETQYF. The CDR3 DNA is TGTGCTAGCAGCGGGACAGGGGAGACCCAGTACTTC. Using reference TRBV7-7 and TRBJ2-5 for the parts outside the CDR3, the full variable domain is GAGVSQSPRYKVTKRGQDVTLRCDPISSHATLYWYQQALGQGPEFLTYFNYEAQPDKSGLPSDRFSAERPEGSISTLTIQRTEQRDSAMYRCASSGTGETQYFGPGTRLLVL.

The chain uses TRBV11-2 and TRBJ2-7; 10 bases match TRBD1. The CDR3 has 15 residues. CDR1 SGHAT and CDR2 FQNNGV come from the germline V gene. Losses at the gene ends were 5 bases for V and 0 bases for J; bases not matched to a gene: 4. The CDR3 nucleotides read TGTGCCAGCAGCATGGGACAGGGGAGCTCCTACGAGCAGTACTTC. Translating it yields CASSMGQGSSYEQYF.

Comment on this clone: Other DNA sequences of this sample code for an identical CDR3. The V and J genes are TRBV5-1 and TRBJ2-5; unclear D gene. Germline CDR1 SGHRS, CDR2 YFSETQ. This CDR3 comprises 13 residues. Trimming took off 2 bases at V and 3 bases at J, with 8 bases between the two ends. For the CDR3, the DNA is TGCGCCAGCAGCTTCACTGGAGAAGAGACCCAGTACTTC. This encodes CASSFTGEETQYF.

A note on this clone: In the same sample, other DNA sequences code for this CDR3. This chain links TRBV18 with TRBJ2-1, with TRBD2 matching over 12 bases. Germline V gives CDR1 KGHSH, CDR2 LQKENI. J gave up 5 bases and V 3 bases, and 5 bases lay outside the gene matches. CDR3 length equals 16 residues. As DNA, the CDR3 is TGTGCCAGCTCACCCCCAGGACTAGCGGGAAACAATGAGCAGTTCTTC. Translating gives CASSPPGLAGNNEQFF. The full variable domain, its missing parts supplied by reference TRBV18 and TRBJ2-1, is NAGVMQNPRHLVRRRGQEARLRCSPMKGHSHVYWYRQLPEEGLKFMVYLQKENIIDESGMPKERFSAEFPKEGPSILRIQQVVRGDSAAYFCASSPPGLAGNNEQFFGPGTRLTVL.

J is TRBJ2-2 and V is TRBV2; TRBD1 agrees at 9 bases. The germline V gene encodes CDR1 SNHLY and CDR2 FYNNEI. Trimming cost V 6 bases and J 5 bases; bases outside gene matches: 7. This CDR3 is 15 amino acids long. CDR3 residues: CASRPGQGRTGELFF. The CDR3 bases are TGTGCCAGCAGACCGGGACAGGGAAGGACCGGGGAGCTGTTTTTT.

The table lists this clone with a few counts. The gene calls are TRBV7-2 and TRBJ2-7, with 8 positions matching TRBD2. V was clipped by 1 base and J by 3 bases; unmatched bases: 8. The CDR3 has 16 residues. Germline values: CDR1 SGHTA, CDR2 FQGNSA. CDR3 bases: TGTGCCAGCAGCTTAGGGGTTAGTAGCGGGAACTACGAGCAGTACTTC. Amino acids: CASSLGVSSGNYEQYF.

Only a few counts were recorded for this clone. V gene TRBV7-2 combines with J gene TRBJ1-5; tentative D call: TRBD1 (6 bases). This CDR3 is built from 16 residues. V lost 5 bases, J lost 2 bases, and 16 bases lay in between. Germline V CDR1 and CDR2: SGHTA, FQGNSA. The CDR3 nucleotides read TGTGCCAGCAGCACACAACAGGGAGTTGGCAATCAGCCCCAGCATTTT. Amino acid sequence: CASSTQQGVGNQPQHF.

This clone was counted a few times. CDR3 DNA: TGTGCCAGCAGCTTAAGAGCGGGACACAAAGAGACCCAGTACTTC. Its translation: CASSLRAGHKETQYF. The chain recombines TRBV7-6 with TRBJ2-5, with a weak D call TRBD2 (7 bases). The CDR3 contains 15 residues. From germline, CDR1 is SGHVS and CDR2 FNYEAQ. V dropped 2 bases and J dropped 3 bases, with 13 bases sitting between them. The full variable domain, completed using reference TRBV7-6 and TRBJ2-5, is GAGVSQSPRYKVTKRGQDVALRCDPISGHVSLYWYRQALGQGPEFLTYFNYEAQQDKSGLPNDRFSAERPEGSISTLTIQRTEQRDSAMYRCASSLRAGHKETQYFGPGTRLLVL.

This clone turned up a few times. The chain has TRBV10-3 and TRBJ2-7; TRBD2 matches at 12 bases. The ends lost 4 bases at V and 7 bases at J; junction bases unmatched: 5. CDR1 is ENHRY and CDR2 is SYGVKD in the germline V gene. The CDR3 covers 14 residues. The CDR3 DNA follows: TGTGCCATCAGTGGACTAGCGGGAGCGGTAGAGCAGTACTTC. Translation: CAISGLAGAVEQYF.

The V and J genes are TRBV30 and TRBJ2-2, with a weak D call TRBD1 (6 bases). V was trimmed by 1 base and J by 2 bases, leaving 11 bases between them. Germline CDR1 is GTSNPN and CDR2 is SVGIG (reference sequence). This CDR3 region has 15 residues. CDR3 in amino acids: CAWSAQGKNTGELFF. The CDR3 DNA reads TGTGCCTGGAGTGCGCAGGGGAAAAACACCGGGGAGCTGTTTTTT.

This clone was picked up a small number of times. The rearrangement uses TRBV10-3 and TRBJ2-5; maybe TRBD2 (6 bases). V lost 2 bases and J lost 3, with 10 bases in between. CDR3 length equals 14 residues. Germline-derived CDR1 and CDR2 are ENHRY and SYGVKD. The CDR3 sequence: CAISEPTGEETQYF. CDR3 nucleotides: TGTGCCATCAGTGAGCCGACGGGGGAAGAGACCCAGTACTTC.

This clone appeared a few times. The J gene is TRBJ1-2, the V gene TRBV5-1; 7 bases map to TRBD1. Trimming removed 4 bases from V and 4 bases from J; junction bases left unmatched: 4. Germline V gene data show CDR1 as SGHRS and CDR2 as YFSETQ. The CDR3 totals 13 residues. The CDR3 DNA is TGCGCCAGCAGCGAGGGACAGAGCTATGGCTACACCTTC. Residues: CASSEGQSYGYTF.

This clone occurred a few times. The chain has TRBV27 and TRBJ2-3, with 12 nucleotides matching TRBD2. With V trimmed by 7 bases and J by 4 bases, 6 bases remained unmatched. This CDR3 has 15 amino acids. Per germline, CDR1 MNHEY and CDR2 SMNVEV (reference sequence). The CDR3 protein is CASNQLAGGPDTQYF. The CDR3, as DNA: TGTGCCAGCAACCAACTAGCGGGAGGCCCAGATACGCAGTATTTT.

This clone was recorded a few times. The V gene is TRBV27, the J gene TRBJ2-2, with 7 bases aligning to TRBD1. V lost 4 bases to trimming and J lost 6 bases; unmatched junction nucleotides: 8. The CDR3 has 15 residues. Germline CDR1 reads MNHEY; CDR2 reads SMNVEV (reference sequence). This chain's CDR3 is CASSSGQIVAGELFF. DNA of the CDR3: TGTGCCAGCAGTTCGGGACAGATAGTCGCCGGGGAGCTGTTTTTT.

The rearrangement links TRBV7-8 to TRBJ2-1; TRBD2 matches at 9 bases. CDR1 is SGHVS and CDR2 is FQNEAQ in the germline V gene. The J segment lost 8 bases and the V segment lost 5 bases, leaving 4 bases of the junction unmatched. The CDR3 has 13 residues. DNA for the CDR3: TGTGCCAGCAGCATTAGCGGGAGCTATGAGCAGTTCTTC. Translated: CASSISGSYEQFF.

A few counts support this clone. The chain carries TRBV4-1 and TRBJ2-7; TRBD1 matches at 9 bases. The germline V gene encodes CDR1 MGHRA and CDR2 YSYEKL. With 3 bases clipped from V and 5 bases from J, the junction kept 11 bases outside the gene matches. The CDR3 is made up of 16 amino acids. The CDR3 DNA follows: TGCGCCAGCAGCCAGGCCAACCTCAACAGGGGGCACGAGCAGTACTTC. This gives the protein CASSQANLNRGHEQYF.

The chain joins TRBV7-2 to TRBJ2-1, with 13 bases that match TRBD2. The CDR3 consists of 17 residues. With V trimmed by 0 bases and J by 7 bases, 6 bases remained unmatched. CDR1 and CDR2 (germline): SGHTA, FQGNSA. CDR3 nucleotides: TGTGCCAGCAGCTTAGCGCGGGGACTAGCGGGACGAAATGAGCAGTTCTTC. This encodes CASSLARGLAGRNEQFF. Variable domain in full (rest from reference TRBV7-2 and TRBJ2-1): GAGVSQSPSNKVTEKGKDVELRCDPISGHTALYWYRQSLGQGLEFLIYFQGNSAPDKSGLPSDRFSAERTGGSVSTLTIQRTQQEDSAVYLCASSLARGLAGRNEQFFGPGTRLTVL.